The 9 T cell receptor beta chains reported below all come from one sample, sequenced in a study of molecular identifiers for immune sequencing clone quantification. Each CDR3 protein is one row after TCRdb ran MiXCR on the PCR reads. The sample carries under 600,000 distinct CDR3 sequences, roughly 23% recorded once. Sequencing was performed on naive CD8+ T cells from blood, with Jurkat cell RNA spiked in. Subset: FACS-sorted CD8+CD4-CCR7+CD45RA+ naive T cells. All receptors come from a human donor in good health. Some libraries in this study had Jurkat cell RNA spiked in.

This clonotype has ten or more counts. The rearrangement links TRBV7-2 to TRBJ2-7; the D is unclear. Germline loops: CDR1 SGHTA, CDR2 FQGNSA. This CDR3 contains 13 residues. The V gene lost 5 bases and the J gene lost 6 bases, with 14 bases spanning the gap. This CDR3 is CASSPPYYTEQYF. CDR3 DNA sequence: TGTGCCAGCAGCCCCCCTTATTACACCGAGCAGTACTTC. Variable domain in full (rest from reference TRBV7-2 and TRBJ2-7): GAGVSQSPSNKVTEKGKDVELRCDPISGHTALYWYRQSLGQGLEFLIYFQGNSAPDKSGLPSDRFSAERTGGSVSTLTIQRTQQEDSAVYLCASSPPYYTEQYFGPGTRLTVT.

In its sample, this clonotype was seen a few times. The rearrangement joins TRBV19 to TRBJ2-6; no definite D call. This CDR3 has 15 residues. V was clipped by 1 base and J by 2 bases, with 6 bases between them. From germline, CDR1 is LNHDA and CDR2 SQIVND (reference sequence). The CDR3 sequence: CASSIGAAGANVLTF. The CDR3 DNA reads as TGTGCCAGTAGTATAGGAGCTGCTGGGGCCAACGTCCTGACTTTC.

The rearrangement joins TRBV7-8 to TRBJ2-1, with D uncertain. Germline V gene sequence: CDR1 SGHVS, CDR2 FQNEAQ. This CDR3 has 11 residues. Trimming removed 3 bases at V and 10 bases at J, with 7 bases between. CDR3 protein: CASSLRSEQFF. The CDR3 DNA reads TGTGCCAGCAGCTTGCGAAGCGAGCAGTTCTTC.

Comments on this clonotype: Germline and junction disagree at one end, which may indicate a read error. This chain links TRBV7-9 with TRBJ2-3, with D perhaps TRBD2 (6 bases). Germline CDR1 reads SEHNR; CDR2 reads FQNEAQ (reference sequence). The CDR3 runs 16 residues. This chain's CDR3 is CASSLYGGMGLDSQYF. CDR3 bases: TGTGCCAGCAGCCTCTACGGCGGGATGGGGCTAGATTCGCAGTATTTT.

This clonotype was detected ten times or more. The J gene is TRBJ1-4, the V gene TRBV29-1; D gene ambiguous. CDR3 length equals 13 residues. V was trimmed by 4 bases and J by 0 bases, leaving 6 bases between them. CDR1 SQVTM and CDR2 ANQGSEA come from the germline V gene. CDR3 bases: TGCAGCGTTGCAGGAACAACTAATGAAAAACTGTTTTTT. Its translation: CSVAGTTNEKLFF.

This clonotype occurred many times. CDR3 DNA sequence: TGTGCCAGCAGTAGCCATTCGTCTGGGGGCGGGGAAAAACTGTTTTTT. This translates into CASSSHSSGGGEKLFF. V usage is TRBV28 and J usage is TRBJ1-4; tentative D call: TRBD1 (6 bases). V was cut by 5 bases and J by 8 bases, with 21 bases left in between. This CDR3 is built from 16 residues. Germline assignment: CDR1 MDHEN and CDR2 SYDVKM. Full variable domain (outside the CDR3, taken from reference TRBV28 and TRBJ1-4): DVKVTQSSRYLVKRTGEKVFLECVQDMDHENMFWYRQDPGLGLRLIYFSYDVKMKEKGDIPEGYSVSREKKERFSLILESASTNQTSMYLCASSSHSSGGGEKLFFGSGTQLSVL.

The chain employs TRBV30 and TRBJ2-3; 10 bases agree with TRBD2. V trimming: 4 bases; J trimming: 1 base; junction bases outside the gene matches: 5. Germline values: CDR1 GTSNPN, CDR2 SVGIG (reference sequence). The CDR3 runs to 15 residues. The CDR3 bases are TGTGCCTGGAACGCCGGGACTAGCGGCACAGATACGCAGTATTTT. The encoded protein is CAWNAGTSGTDTQYF.

This clonotype was detected many times. This chain connects TRBV27 to TRBJ2-1; D might be TRBD1 (6 bases). CDR3 length: 15 residues. V lost 3 bases and J lost 4, with 13 bases in between. Germline CDR1 reads MNHEY; CDR2 reads SMNVEV (reference sequence). The DNA of the CDR3 is TGTGCCAGCAGTTTCATGGGGGCCGGATACAATGAGCAGTTCTTC. Its protein is CASSFMGAGYNEQFF.

A word on this clonotype: Being one base from a much bigger clone, this may be a read error. The chain carries TRBV9 and TRBJ2-3; D is possibly TRBD1 (5 bases). This CDR3 has 12 residues. With 3 bases removed from V and 8 bases from J, the gap between germline ends came to 10 bases. The germline V gene encodes CDR1 SGDLS and CDR2 YYNGEE. The CDR3 here is CASSGGAGTQYF. DNA for the CDR3: TGTGCCAGCAGCGGGGGCGCAGGTACGCAGTATTTT.